A single sample gave rise to the 2 T cell receptor beta chains below, sequenced in a study of cytomegalovirus exposure and HLA in healthy donors. Researchers ran the PCR with 60 Vbeta and 13 Jbeta primers. Measured with immunoSEQ multiplex PCR; TCRdb has only the in-frame clones, and not every one. Altogether roughly 99,000 clones are present, about four fifths being singletons, with the ten largest covering under 4%. The sequenced sample consisted of PBMCs. Receptor source: a woman between 40 and 50 years old in good health and CMV-seronegative.

The J gene is TRBJ2-7, the V gene TRBV18, with TRBD1 matching 7 bases. Germline loops: CDR1 KGHSH, CDR2 LQKENI. This CDR3 contains 14 residues. The ends lost 2 bases at V and 1 base at J; junction bases unmatched: 2. The CDR3 coding sequence is TGTGCCAGCTCACCAGAGGGACAGTCCTACGAGCAGTACTTC. It is translated as CASSPEGQSYEQYF.

Here the CDR3 reads CASSLEGQGVYGYTF. Written as DNA, the CDR3 is TGTGCCAGCAGCTTGGAGGGACAGGGGGTCTATGGCTACACCTTC. The rearrangement links TRBV5-6 to TRBJ1-2; 11 nucleotides match TRBD1. The CDR3 loop spans 15 amino acids. CDR1 and CDR2 from the germline V gene are SGHDT and YYEEEE. V was pared by 0 bases and J by 4 bases, with 2 bases of the junction left unmatched.